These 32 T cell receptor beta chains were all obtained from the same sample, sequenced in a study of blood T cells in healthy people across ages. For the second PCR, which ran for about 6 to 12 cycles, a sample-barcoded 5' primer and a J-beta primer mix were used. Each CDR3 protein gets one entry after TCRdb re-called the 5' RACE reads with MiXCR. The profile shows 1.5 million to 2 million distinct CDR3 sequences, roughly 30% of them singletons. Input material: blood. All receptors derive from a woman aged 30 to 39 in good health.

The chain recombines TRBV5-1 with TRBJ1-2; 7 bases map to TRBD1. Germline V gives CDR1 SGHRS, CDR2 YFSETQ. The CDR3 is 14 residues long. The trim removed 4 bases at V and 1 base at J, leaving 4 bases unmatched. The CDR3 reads CASSRQGDNYGYTF. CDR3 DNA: TGCGCCAGCAGCCGACAGGGTGATAACTATGGCTACACCTTC. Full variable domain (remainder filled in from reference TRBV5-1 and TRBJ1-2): KAGVTQTPRYLIKTRGQQVTLSCSPISGHRSVSWYQQTPGQGLQFLFEYFSETQRNKGNFPGRFSGRQFSNSRSEMNVSTLELGDSALYLCASSRQGDNYGYTFGSGTRLTVV.

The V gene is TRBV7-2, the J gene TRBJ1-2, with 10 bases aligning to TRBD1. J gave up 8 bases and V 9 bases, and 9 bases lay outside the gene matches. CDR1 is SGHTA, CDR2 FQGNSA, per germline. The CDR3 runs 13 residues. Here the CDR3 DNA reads TGTGCCAGTCCGGGACAGGGGTTCGTGGGCTACACCTTC. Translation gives CASPGQGFVGYTF.

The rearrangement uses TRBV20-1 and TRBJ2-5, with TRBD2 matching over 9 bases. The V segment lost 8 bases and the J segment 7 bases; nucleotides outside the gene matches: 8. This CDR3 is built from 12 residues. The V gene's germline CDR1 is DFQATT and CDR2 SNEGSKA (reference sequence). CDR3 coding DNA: TGCAGTCCCCGTGGAGCGGGAGGGACCCAGTACTTC. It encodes CSPRGAGGTQYF.

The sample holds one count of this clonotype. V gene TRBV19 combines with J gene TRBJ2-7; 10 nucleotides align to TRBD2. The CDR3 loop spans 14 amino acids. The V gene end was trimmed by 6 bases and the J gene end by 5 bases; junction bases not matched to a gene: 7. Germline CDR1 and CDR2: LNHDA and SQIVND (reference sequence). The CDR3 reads CASSPSGREDEQYF. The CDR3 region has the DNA TGTGCCAGTAGCCCAAGCGGGAGGGAGGACGAGCAGTACTTC.

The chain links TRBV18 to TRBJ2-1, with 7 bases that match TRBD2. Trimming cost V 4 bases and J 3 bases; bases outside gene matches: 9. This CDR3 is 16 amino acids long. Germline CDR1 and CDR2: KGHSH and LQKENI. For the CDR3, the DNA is TGTGCCAGCTCACGTGGCGGGGAGGGCTACTACAATGAGCAGTTCTTC. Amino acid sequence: CASSRGGEGYYNEQFF.

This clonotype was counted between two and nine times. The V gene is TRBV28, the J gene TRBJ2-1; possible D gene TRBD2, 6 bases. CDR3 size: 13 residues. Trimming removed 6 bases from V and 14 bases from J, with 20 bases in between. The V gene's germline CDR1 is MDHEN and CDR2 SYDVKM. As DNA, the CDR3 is TGTGCCAGCAGCCCCCCTGGGTGGGAGGTAGAGTTCTTC. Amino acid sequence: CASSPPGWEVEFF.

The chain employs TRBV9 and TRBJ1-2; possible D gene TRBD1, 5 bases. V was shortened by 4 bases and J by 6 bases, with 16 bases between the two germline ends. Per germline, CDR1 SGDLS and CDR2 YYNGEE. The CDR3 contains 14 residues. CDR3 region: CASSQAGQGHGYTF. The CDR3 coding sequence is TGTGCCAGCAGCCAAGCGGGGCAGGGCCATGGCTACACCTTC.

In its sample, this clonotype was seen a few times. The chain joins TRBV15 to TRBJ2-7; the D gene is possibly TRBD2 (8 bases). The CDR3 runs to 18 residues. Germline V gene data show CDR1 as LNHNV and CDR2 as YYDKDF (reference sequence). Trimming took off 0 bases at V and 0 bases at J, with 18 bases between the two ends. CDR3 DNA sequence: TGTGCCACCAGCAGAGACAGGGGGATACTAGCGGCCTCCTACGAGCAGTACTTC. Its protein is CATSRDRGILAASYEQYF.

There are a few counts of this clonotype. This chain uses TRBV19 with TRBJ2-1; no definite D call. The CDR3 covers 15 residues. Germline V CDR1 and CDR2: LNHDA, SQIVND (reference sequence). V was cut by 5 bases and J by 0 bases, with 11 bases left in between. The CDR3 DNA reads TGTGCCAGTAGTTCACAGATCAGCTCCTACAATGAGCAGTTCTTC. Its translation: CASSSQISSYNEQFF. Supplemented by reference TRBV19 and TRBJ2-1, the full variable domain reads DGGITQSPKYLFRKEGQNVTLSCEQNLNHDAMYWYRQDPGQGLRLIYYSQIVNDFQKGDIAEGYSVSREKKESFPLTVTSAQKNPTAFYLCASSSQISSYNEQFFGPGTRLTVL.

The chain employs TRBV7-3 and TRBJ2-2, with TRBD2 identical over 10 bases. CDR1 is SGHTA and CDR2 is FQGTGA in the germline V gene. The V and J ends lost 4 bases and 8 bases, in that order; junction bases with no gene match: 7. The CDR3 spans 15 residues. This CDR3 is CASSSPSGRGGELFF. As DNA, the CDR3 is TGTGCCAGCAGCTCACCTAGCGGGAGAGGTGGGGAGCTGTTTTTT.

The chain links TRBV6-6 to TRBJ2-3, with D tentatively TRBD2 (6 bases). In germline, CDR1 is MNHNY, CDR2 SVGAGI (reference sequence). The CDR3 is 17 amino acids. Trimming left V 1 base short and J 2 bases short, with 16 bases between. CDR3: CASSYFGTERATDTQYF. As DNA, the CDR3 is TGTGCCAGCAGTTACTTCGGGACGGAGCGGGCCACAGATACGCAGTATTTT.

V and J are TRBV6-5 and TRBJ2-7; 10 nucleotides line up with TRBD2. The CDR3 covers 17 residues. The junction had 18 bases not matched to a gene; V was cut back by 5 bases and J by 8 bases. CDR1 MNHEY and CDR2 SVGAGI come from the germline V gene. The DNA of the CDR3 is TGTGCCAGCAGTCCCTCGACCGGACTAGCGGCCGCTTACAAGCAGTACTTC. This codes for CASSPSTGLAAAYKQYF.

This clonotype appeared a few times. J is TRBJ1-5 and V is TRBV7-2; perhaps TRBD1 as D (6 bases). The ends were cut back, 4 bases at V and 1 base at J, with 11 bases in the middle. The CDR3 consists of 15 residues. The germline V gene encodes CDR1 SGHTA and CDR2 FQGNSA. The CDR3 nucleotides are TGTGCCAGCAGCTCTAGGACAGTGAGCAATCAGCCCCAGCATTTT. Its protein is CASSSRTVSNQPQHF.

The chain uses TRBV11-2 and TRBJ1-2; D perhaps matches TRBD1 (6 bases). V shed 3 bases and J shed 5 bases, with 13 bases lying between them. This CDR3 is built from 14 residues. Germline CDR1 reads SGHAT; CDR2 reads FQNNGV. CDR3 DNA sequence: TGTGCCAGCAGCTTTCCGGGGGCTTTTTATGGCTACACCTTC. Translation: CASSFPGAFYGYTF.

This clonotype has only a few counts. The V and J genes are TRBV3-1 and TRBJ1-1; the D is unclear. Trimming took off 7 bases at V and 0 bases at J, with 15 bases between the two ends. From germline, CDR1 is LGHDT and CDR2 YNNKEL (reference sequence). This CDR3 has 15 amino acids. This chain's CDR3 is CASTSTELMNTEAFF. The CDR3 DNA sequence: TGTGCCAGCACCTCGACCGAACTAATGAACACTGAAGCTTTCTTT.

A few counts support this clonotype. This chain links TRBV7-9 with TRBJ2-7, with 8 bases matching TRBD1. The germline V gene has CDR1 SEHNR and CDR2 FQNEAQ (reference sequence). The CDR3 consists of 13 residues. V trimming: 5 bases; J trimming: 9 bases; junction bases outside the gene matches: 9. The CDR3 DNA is TGTGCCAGCAGCCTAACTGGACAGGGAGGGCAGTACTTC. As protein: CASSLTGQGGQYF.

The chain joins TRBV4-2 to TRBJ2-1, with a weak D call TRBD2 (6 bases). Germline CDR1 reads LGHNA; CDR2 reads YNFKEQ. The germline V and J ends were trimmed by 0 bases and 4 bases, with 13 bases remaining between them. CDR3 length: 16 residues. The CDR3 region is CASSQDGRRAYNEQFF. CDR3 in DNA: TGTGCCAGCAGCCAAGATGGAAGGAGGGCTTACAATGAGCAGTTCTTC.

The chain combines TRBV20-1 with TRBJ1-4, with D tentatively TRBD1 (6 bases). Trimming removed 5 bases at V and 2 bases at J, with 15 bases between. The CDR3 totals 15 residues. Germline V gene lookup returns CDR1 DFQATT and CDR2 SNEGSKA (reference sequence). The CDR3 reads CSAHQQGGTNEKLFF. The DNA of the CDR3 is TGCAGTGCTCACCAACAGGGTGGGACTAATGAAAAACTGTTTTTT.

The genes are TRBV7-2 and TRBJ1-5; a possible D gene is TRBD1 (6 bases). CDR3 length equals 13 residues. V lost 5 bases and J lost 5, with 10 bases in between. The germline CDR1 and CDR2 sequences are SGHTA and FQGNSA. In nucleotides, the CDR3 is TGTGCCAGCAGCATAAGGGGGGATCAGCCCCAGCATTTT. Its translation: CASSIRGDQPQHF.

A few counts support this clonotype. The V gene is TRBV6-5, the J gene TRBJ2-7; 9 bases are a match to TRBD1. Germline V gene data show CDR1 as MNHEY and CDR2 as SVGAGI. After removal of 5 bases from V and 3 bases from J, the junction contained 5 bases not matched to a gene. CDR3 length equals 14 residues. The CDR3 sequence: CASSRQGGFYEQYF. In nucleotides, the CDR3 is TGTGCCAGCAGTCGACAGGGGGGGTTCTACGAGCAGTACTTC.

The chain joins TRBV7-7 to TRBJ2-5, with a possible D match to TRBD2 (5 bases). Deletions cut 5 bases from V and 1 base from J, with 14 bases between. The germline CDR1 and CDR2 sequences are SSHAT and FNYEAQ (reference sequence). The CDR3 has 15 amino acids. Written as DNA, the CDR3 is TGTGCCAGCAGCCCAGGACCAGCGGCCCAAGAGACCCAGTACTTC. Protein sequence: CASSPGPAAQETQYF.

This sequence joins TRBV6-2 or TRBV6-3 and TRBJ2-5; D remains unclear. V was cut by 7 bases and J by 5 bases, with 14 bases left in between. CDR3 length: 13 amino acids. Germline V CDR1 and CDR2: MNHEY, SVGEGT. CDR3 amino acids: CASNIQPWETQYF. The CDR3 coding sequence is TGTGCCAGCAACATACAGCCTTGGGAGACCCAGTACTTC.

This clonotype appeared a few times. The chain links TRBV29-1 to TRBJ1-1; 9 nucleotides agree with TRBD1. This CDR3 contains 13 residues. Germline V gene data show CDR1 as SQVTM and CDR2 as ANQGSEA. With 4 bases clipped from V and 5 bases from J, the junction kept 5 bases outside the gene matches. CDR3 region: CSVVIGQGTEAFF. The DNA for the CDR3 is TGCAGCGTTGTGATCGGACAGGGGACTGAAGCTTTCTTT.

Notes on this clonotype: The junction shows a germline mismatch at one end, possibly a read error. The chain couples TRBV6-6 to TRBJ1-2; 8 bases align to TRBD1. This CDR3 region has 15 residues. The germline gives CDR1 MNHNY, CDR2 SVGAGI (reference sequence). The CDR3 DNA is TGTGCCAACAGTTATTCCGGGACAGGCGACTATGGCTACACCTTC. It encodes CANSYSGTGDYGYTF.

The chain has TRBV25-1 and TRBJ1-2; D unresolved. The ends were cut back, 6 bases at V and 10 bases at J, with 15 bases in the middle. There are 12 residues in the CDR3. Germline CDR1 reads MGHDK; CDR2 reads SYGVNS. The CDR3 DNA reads TGTGCCAGCAGCCCTTATGGTGCTGACTACACCTTC. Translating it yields CASSPYGADYTF.

Here the CDR3 reads CATSITGTYEQYF. Here the CDR3 DNA reads TGTGCCACCAGCATTACAGGTACCTACGAGCAGTACTTC. The chain recombines TRBV15 with TRBJ2-7; possibly TRBD1 for D (5 bases). CDR3 size: 13 residues. Per the germline V gene, CDR1 is LNHNV and CDR2 is YYDKDF (reference sequence). The ends were cut back, 4 bases at V and 2 bases at J, with 9 bases in the middle.

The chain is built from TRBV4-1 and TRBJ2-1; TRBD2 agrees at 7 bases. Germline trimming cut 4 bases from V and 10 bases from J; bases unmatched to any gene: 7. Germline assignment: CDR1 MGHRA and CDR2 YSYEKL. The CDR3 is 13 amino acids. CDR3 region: CASSRPGLVEQFF. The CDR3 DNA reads TGCGCCAGCAGCCGACCAGGACTAGTGGAGCAGTTCTTC.

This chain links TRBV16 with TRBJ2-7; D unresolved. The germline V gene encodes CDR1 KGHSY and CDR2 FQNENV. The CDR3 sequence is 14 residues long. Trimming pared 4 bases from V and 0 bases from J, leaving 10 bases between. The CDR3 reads CASSPTRNSYEQYF. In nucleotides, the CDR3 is TGTGCCAGCAGCCCGACAAGAAACTCCTACGAGCAGTACTTC.

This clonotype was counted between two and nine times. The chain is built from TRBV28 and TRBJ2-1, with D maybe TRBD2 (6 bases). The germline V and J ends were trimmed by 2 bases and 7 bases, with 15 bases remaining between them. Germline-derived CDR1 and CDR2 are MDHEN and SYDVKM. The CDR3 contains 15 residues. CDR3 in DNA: TGTGCCAGCAGTTTAGGCCCTGGCGGGGAGAATGAGCAGTTCTTC. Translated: CASSLGPGGENEQFF.

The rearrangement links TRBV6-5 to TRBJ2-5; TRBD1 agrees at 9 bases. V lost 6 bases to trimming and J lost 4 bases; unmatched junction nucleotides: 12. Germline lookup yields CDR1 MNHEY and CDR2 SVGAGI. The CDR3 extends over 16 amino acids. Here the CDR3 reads CASSLTGTGMRETQYF. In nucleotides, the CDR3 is TGTGCCAGCAGCCTAACCGGGACAGGGATGCGAGAGACCCAGTACTTC.

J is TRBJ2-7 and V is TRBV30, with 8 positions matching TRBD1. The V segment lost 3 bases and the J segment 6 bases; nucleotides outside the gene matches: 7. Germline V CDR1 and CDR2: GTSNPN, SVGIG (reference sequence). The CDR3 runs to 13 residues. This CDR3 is CAWRHRGFGEQYF. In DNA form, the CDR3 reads TGTGCCTGGAGGCACAGGGGGTTCGGCGAGCAGTACTTC.

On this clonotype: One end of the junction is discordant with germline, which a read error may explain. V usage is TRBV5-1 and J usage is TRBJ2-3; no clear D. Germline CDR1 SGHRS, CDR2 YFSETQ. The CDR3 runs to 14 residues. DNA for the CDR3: TGCGCCAGCAGCGACGGGCTAAGCATAGATACGCAGTATTTT. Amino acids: CASSDGLSIDTQYF.